This T cell receptor (beta chain) was retrieved from a study of CD8 T cells in Susac syndrome. Broader study findings: The study's TCR sequencing and HLA analysis drew on a certain number of individuals. That number was acknowledged as relatively small.

Per germline, CDR1 KGHSH and CDR2 LQKENI. Trimming removed 1 base at V and 2 bases at J, with 6 bases between. This CDR3 comprises 14 residues. Negative isolation yielded CD8+ and CD4+ T cells; FACS enriched TEMRA cells. A word on this clonotype: Its cognate antigen is unknown.

The RNA input was roughly 0.45 to 1 ug, and it was reverse transcribed with random hexamers. Amplification of TCR beta CDR3 spanned 54 Vbeta and 13 Jbeta via immunoSEQ multiplex PCR. TCRdb re-derived calls from the immunoSEQ multiplex PCR reads in MiXCR, one entry per CDR3 protein. The sample includes roughly 170,000 distinct CDR3 sequences, approximately 93% seen only once; the top ten take more than 0.08%. This sequence joins TRBV18 and TRBJ2-4; D is unclear. The receptor comes from a human donor with multiple sclerosis. Sequencing was done on a sample of CD4+ T cells from PBMCs. The CDR3 DNA sequence: TGTGCCAGCTCACCACAGGGTCCCAAAAACATTCAGTACTTC. Amino acids: CASSPQGPKNIQYF.